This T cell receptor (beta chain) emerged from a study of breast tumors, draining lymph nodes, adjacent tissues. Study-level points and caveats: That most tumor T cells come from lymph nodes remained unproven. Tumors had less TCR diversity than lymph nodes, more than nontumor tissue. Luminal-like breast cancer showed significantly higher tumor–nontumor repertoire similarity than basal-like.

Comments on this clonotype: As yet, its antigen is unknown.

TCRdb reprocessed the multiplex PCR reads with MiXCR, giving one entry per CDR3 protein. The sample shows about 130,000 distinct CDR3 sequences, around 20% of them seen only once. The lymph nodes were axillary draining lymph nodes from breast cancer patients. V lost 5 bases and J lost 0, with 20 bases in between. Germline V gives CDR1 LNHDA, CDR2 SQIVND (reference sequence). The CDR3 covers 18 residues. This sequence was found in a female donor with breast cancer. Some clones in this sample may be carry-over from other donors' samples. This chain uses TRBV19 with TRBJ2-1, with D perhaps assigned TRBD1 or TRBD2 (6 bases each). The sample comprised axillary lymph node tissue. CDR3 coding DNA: TGTGCCAGTAGTTCGGGGGCAGGGATTCATAACTCCTACAATGAGCAGTTCTTC. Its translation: CASSSGAGIHNSYNEQFF. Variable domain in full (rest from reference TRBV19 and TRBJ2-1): DGGITQSPKYLFRKEGQNVTLSCEQNLNHDAMYWYRQDPGQGLRLIYYSQIVNDFQKGDIAEGYSVSREKKESFPLTVTSAQKNPTAFYLCASSSGAGIHNSYNEQFFGPGTRLTVL.